This record covers a single T cell receptor (beta chain). Its antigen specificity is not known. No base quality information exists; no much larger clone differs at one position. Using the deep immunoSEQ assay, multiplex PCR amplified TCR CDR3 regions from genomic DNA. Extracted genomic DNA from each cell subset was distributed evenly across all wells of several immunoSEQ 96-well plates, and each plate was treated as a replicate. For sorted subsets, 200 ng of genomic DNA, equivalent to roughly 30,000 T cell genomes, went into each replicate PCR. Purified libraries were measured with a Qubit 3.0 fluorometer, size-checked on a Bioanalyzer 2100, and measured again with the KAPA Library Quantification kit. Every immunoSEQ 96-well plate was sequenced on a dedicated single-read 150-cycle Illumina NextSeq 550 flow cell. The original methods were these. Because the immunoSEQ output held only junctional sequences and lacked quality scores, the filtering could not match the filtering applied to full-length reads. Sequences were annotated with PyIR, a Python wrapper for IgBLAST v1.9, using IMGT germline references to assign V/J genes and CDR3. Any read was removed if the V/J assignment was weak (E-value above 1e-6), the CDR3 was missing, or the read contained stop codons, out-of-frame junctions, or ambiguous translated residues. V3J clonotypes were defined as sequences sharing an identical inferred V gene, J gene, and CDR3 amino acid sequence. The percentage overlap between two repertoires was calculated by dividing the number of shared unique clonotypes by the size of the smaller repertoire. Repertoire richness was assessed with RTK rarefaction, the Chao1 estimator, and Recon v2.1 estimates of unobserved clonotypes. Generation probabilities were computed with OLGA for all TCRbeta clonotypes obtained by the gDNA method from several donors. This is the immuneACCESS table as TCRdb keeps it, with only in-frame sequences that have V and J called. A part of the clones is gone; compared with another copy, unresolved V genes explain less than half, and the rest is unexplained. V and J calls and clone size are copied from that table; D and trimming were computed from the DNA. In all, the sample holds about 2 million clones, and roughly 95% of those were seen once. The biggest ten clones account for 0.13% of the sample.

The sample originates from a study of shared clonotypes between healthy human individuals (TCRdb year 2020). Concerning the study at large: The cohort included three men and a couple of women between 18 and 49 years of age. For each donor, three plates each were used for CD4 naive and CD4 memory, two plates were used for CD8 naive, and one plate was used for CD8 memory. The study deeply sequenced blood TCR repertoires of about five healthy adults to estimate repertoire size and the extent of clonotype sharing between individuals. Different laboratories and diverse techniques were used to prepare libraries and sequence TCR repertoires, to increase sequencing depth and limit assay-specific biases. Each donor's leukapheresis produced roughly between roughly 0.94 and 9.5 billion PBMCs. The paper's findings and limits, for the study overall: Incomplete sequencing was indicated by rarefaction of sorted-subset datasets, despite the large sequencing depth. Because the study included a small number of donors, the genetic and exposure-history diversity represented was limited. Naive subsets generally had larger estimated clonotype richness than memory subsets. Pairwise subsampling led to the expectation that sequencing depth would affect the degree of clonotype sharing among donors. Across four donors, 5% to 6% of naive CD4, roughly 3.5% of naive CD8, under 2.5% of memory CD4, and approximately 0.4% of memory CD8 clonotypes were shared. Sampling was restricted to blood, and TCR repertoires in tissue are likely to differ from TCR repertoires in blood. Clonotypes shared by all four sorted-subset donors showed higher generation probabilities than non-shared clonotypes.

Donors were healthy HIV-negative adults with no recently reported acute infections or vaccinations. Every donor was a Caucasian adult residing in Nashville, Tennessee, USA. CD4+ T cells were enriched through magnetic negative selection, after which naive cells were positively selected on CD45RA and the remaining negative fraction served as the memory subset. After blood collection by leukapheresis, PBMCs were isolated using Ficoll-Histopaque density gradient centrifugation and then cryopreserved in the vapor phase of liquid nitrogen. Analytical flow cytometry was used to check the purity and quantity of every magnetically sorted T cell population. Genomic DNA was isolated from each sorted fraction and quantified by UV absorbance on a Nanodrop 2000c. This receptor was obtained from a man aged 18 to 30 in good health. The sequenced material came from naive CD4+ T cells sorted from blood. This specimen's cell subset or site label, interpreted: CD45RA+ positively selected.

The nucleotides read TGTGCCAGCAGGGACGGGGCCACCAATGAGCAGTTCTTC. Its translation is CASRDGATNEQFF. The V and J genes are TRBV6-1 and TRBJ2-1; the D gene cannot be resolved beyond TRBD1 or TRBD2, each matching 5 bases. According to the germline V gene, CDR1 reads MNHNS and CDR2 reads SASEGT. Cut back by 6 bases and 6 bases, the V and J ends lie 12 bases apart. The CDR3 runs 13 amino acids, cysteine and phenylalanine included. Solely the CDR3 DNA is kept, with 39 bases framed from the first base.